This TCR beta chain was recorded in a study of radiation and T cells in renal cell carcinoma. Notes on the study in general: Baseline intratumoral clonotype presence is unknown without pretreatment biopsies. From baseline, blood top tumor clonotypes peaked at 2 weeks post-radiation.

The time point is: blood 4 weeks post-SBRT, at nephrectomy. Treatment meaning: 15 Gy SBRT to primary tumor, nephrectomy 4 weeks later. Nephrectomy followed 15 Gy stereotactic body radiation by 4 weeks. After SBRT, blood was collected at 2 and 4 weeks, plus baseline. Data came from immunoSEQ multiplex PCR; TCRdb stores just in-frame clones and leaves some out. The sample lists 150,000 to 200,000 clones, around 89% occurring once. Germline V gene lookup returns CDR1 MNHEY and CDR2 SVGAGI. The CDR3 sequence is 16 residues long. With regard to this clone: Antigen unknown. One end of the junction is discordant with germline, which a read error may explain.

This chain connects TRBV6-5 to TRBJ2-7; 10 positions agree with TRBD1. The sequenced sample was blood, obtained from a patient whose treatment included radiotherapy and nephrectomy. The sequence derives from a woman aged 50 to 60 with renal cell carcinoma. This CDR3 reads CASSYGGRGQGTEKIF. The CDR3 DNA follows: TGTGCCAGCAGTTACGGGGGTCGGGGACAGGGGACAGAGAAGATCTTC.